The 25 T cell receptor beta chains below come from one sample, sequenced in a study of CD8 T cells in Susac syndrome. RNA in amounts of roughly 0.5 to 1 ug was reverse transcribed with random hexamers. TCRdb reprocessed the immunoSEQ multiplex PCR reads via MiXCR and lists one record per CDR3 protein. Of about 140,000 distinct CDR3 sequences in the sample, around 94% were seen once. Sequenced: CD8+ T cells from PBMCs. Receptors were obtained from a human donor in good health.

The chain employs TRBV5-1 and TRBJ2-7; D is tentatively TRBD1 or TRBD2 (5 bases each). Per the germline V gene, CDR1 is SGHRS and CDR2 is YFSETQ. The CDR3 length is 15 residues. The germline V and J ends were trimmed by 4 bases and 2 bases, with 16 bases remaining between them. CDR3: CASSPGSGGAYEQYF. The DNA of the CDR3 is TGCGCCAGCAGCCCGGGGTCTGGGGGAGCCTACGAGCAGTACTTC.

This chain uses TRBV29-1 with TRBJ2-2, with D unresolved. CDR1 is SQVTM, CDR2 ANQGSEA, per germline. There are 13 residues in the CDR3. V lost 4 bases, J lost 1 base, and 7 bases lay in between. DNA for the CDR3: TGCAGCGTTGCTCAAGGGAACACCGGGGAGCTGTTTTTT. Amino acids: CSVAQGNTGELFF.

This clonotype was picked up one time. This chain uses TRBV7-9 with TRBJ2-3; D gene ambiguous. The CDR3 has 13 amino acids. The V gene lost 5 bases and the J gene lost 6 bases, with 12 bases spanning the gap. Germline CDR1 is SEHNR and CDR2 is FQNEAQ (reference sequence). The CDR3 loop reads CASSPRPGDTQYF. DNA for the CDR3: TGTGCCAGCAGCCCGAGGCCTGGGGATACGCAGTATTTT.

The chain has TRBV20-1 and TRBJ2-3, with D unclear. Trimming pared 0 bases from V and 2 bases from J, leaving 12 bases between. Germline CDR1 is DFQATT and CDR2 is SNEGSKA (reference sequence). The CDR3 is 15 residues long. The DNA for the CDR3 is TGCAGTGCTAGAGATCGGTCGGCGGCCACAGATACGCAGTATTTT. It is translated as CSARDRSAATDTQYF.

The chain joins TRBV20-1 to TRBJ2-1; the D gene is possibly TRBD2 (6 bases). Looked up from germline, CDR1 is DFQATT and CDR2 is SNEGSKA (reference sequence). This CDR3 region has 13 residues. The ends were cut back, 7 bases at V and 5 bases at J, with 15 bases in the middle. CDR3 amino acids: CSVTGGANNEQFF. The CDR3 DNA sequence: TGCAGTGTCACCGGAGGGGCCAACAATGAGCAGTTCTTC.

This clonotype came up once. This sequence joins TRBV4-3 and TRBJ2-1; D is undetermined. Per the germline V gene, CDR1 is LGHNA and CDR2 is YSLEER. The CDR3 loop spans 15 amino acids. Trimming shortened V by 0 bases and J by 1 base, and 7 bases separated the two germline ends. CDR3 DNA: TGCGCCAGCAGCCAAGAATCAATTTCCTACAATGAGCAGTTCTTC. It yields the protein CASSQESISYNEQFF.

This sequence joins TRBV30 and TRBJ2-7, with D possibly TRBD1 on 6 matching bases. Trimming removed 8 bases at V and 2 bases at J, with 13 bases between. Germline lookup yields CDR1 GTSNPN and CDR2 SVGIG (reference sequence). This CDR3 has 12 amino acids. CDR3 sequence reads: CATKDSPYEQYF. In DNA, the CDR3 is TGTGCCACTAAGGACAGTCCCTACGAGCAGTACTTC.

The gene calls are TRBV20-1 and TRBJ2-2; D gene ambiguous. V was cut by 5 bases and J by 0 bases, with 10 bases left in between. The germline V gene encodes CDR1 DFQATT and CDR2 SNEGSKA (reference sequence). The CDR3 is 14 residues long. The CDR3 nucleotides are TGCAGTGCTGGATACACCGCGAACACCGGGGAGCTGTTTTTT. Translated, it gives CSAGYTANTGELFF.

The rearrangement links TRBV25-1 to TRBJ2-7, with D possibly being TRBD2 (5 bases). This CDR3 has 13 amino acids. Germline-derived CDR1 and CDR2 are MGHDK and SYGVNS. V was clipped by 3 bases and J by 3 bases, with 9 bases between them. The CDR3 nucleotides are TGTGCCAGCAGTGATGACGGGGACTACGAGCAGTACTTC. Translation gives CASSDDGDYEQYF.

This chain links TRBV11-1 with TRBJ2-2; D might be TRBD1 (6 bases). There are 16 residues in the CDR3. Between the trimmed V and J ends, which lost 5 bases and 1 base, there was a span of 14 bases. Germline V gene lookup returns CDR1 SGHAT and CDR2 FQDESV (reference sequence). The CDR3 DNA reads TGTGCCAGCAGCATGCCGGGACACATGAACACCGGGGAGCTGTTTTTT. This translates into CASSMPGHMNTGELFF.

The chain combines TRBV12-3 or TRBV12-4 with TRBJ2-7; D is possibly TRBD1 (6 bases). Trimming stripped 1 base from V and 5 bases from J, with 9 bases between. The CDR3 is 13 amino acids. The CDR3 nucleotides read TGTGCCAGCAGTTTAGGCAGGGGCCACGAGCAGTACTTC. Encoded protein: CASSLGRGHEQYF.

The chain joins TRBV29-1 to TRBJ1-2, with D perhaps TRBD1 (5 bases). V was clipped by 0 bases and J by 14 bases, with 13 bases between them. CDR3 size: 11 residues. Germline V lookup: CDR1 SQVTM, CDR2 ANQGSEA. CDR3 residues: CSVEDLGGTTF. CDR3 DNA sequence: TGCAGCGTTGAAGATCTGGGGGGTACGACCTTC.

The V and J genes are TRBV20-1 and TRBJ2-7; the D is unclear. The CDR3 consists of 13 residues. Germline CDR1 is DFQATT and CDR2 is SNEGSKA (reference sequence). The V end was cut by 7 bases, the J end by 0 bases, with 13 bases between. CDR3 nucleotides: TGCAGTGAAGTCTTGCGGAACTCCTACGAGCAGTACTTC. It translates to CSEVLRNSYEQYF.

This rearrangement joins TRBV24-1 to TRBJ1-1; D not resolved. CDR1 and CDR2 from the germline V gene are KGHDR and SFDVKD. The CDR3 contains 13 residues. V lost 4 bases and J 3 bases, leaving 8 bases between the germline ends. The CDR3 DNA sequence: TGTGCCACCAGTGACTGGACGGACACTGAAGCTTTCTTT. Translating it yields CATSDWTDTEAFF.

This clonotype appeared a few times. This chain connects TRBV27 to TRBJ1-2; unclear D gene. The CDR3 extends over 11 amino acids. Trimming removed 7 bases at V and 6 bases at J, with 9 bases between. CDR1 and CDR2 (germline): MNHEY, SMNVEV (reference sequence). CDR3 nucleotide sequence: TGTGCCAGCACCAGCGGCCATGGCTACACCTTC. The encoded protein is CASTSGHGYTF.

The V gene is TRBV4-1, the J gene TRBJ2-7; D is possibly TRBD1 or TRBD2 (5 bases each). The CDR3 spans 16 residues. The germline gives CDR1 MGHRA, CDR2 YSYEKL. The ends were cut back, 0 bases at V and 0 bases at J, with 12 bases in the middle. CDR3 nucleotides: TGCGCCAGCAGCCAAGAATGGGACGTCAGCTCCTACGAGCAGTACTTC. Its protein product is CASSQEWDVSSYEQYF.

The V call is TRBV4-1, the J call TRBJ2-7, with 7 bases that match TRBD1. Looked up from germline, CDR1 is MGHRA and CDR2 is YSYEKL. Trimming cost V 1 base and J 0 bases; bases outside gene matches: 3. This CDR3 comprises 15 residues. The CDR3 reads CASSQGQGPSYEQYF. The CDR3 DNA is TGCGCCAGCAGCCAAGGACAGGGACCCTCCTACGAGCAGTACTTC.

The genes are TRBV29-1 and TRBJ2-1; D is ambiguous. Trimming stripped 0 bases from V and 5 bases from J, with 5 bases between. Germline V gene sequence: CDR1 SQVTM, CDR2 ANQGSEA. The CDR3 is made up of 12 amino acids. The CDR3: CSVEDLDNEQFF. The CDR3 DNA follows: TGCAGCGTTGAAGATTTGGACAATGAGCAGTTCTTC.

This chain joins TRBV5-1 and TRBJ2-1; 7 nucleotides align to TRBD2. Germline lookup yields CDR1 SGHRS and CDR2 YFSETQ. The V gene end was trimmed by 2 bases and the J gene end by 5 bases; junction bases not matched to a gene: 4. The CDR3 is 14 residues long. This CDR3 is CASSFAGEHNEQFF. CDR3 DNA sequence: TGCGCCAGCAGCTTTGCGGGAGAGCACAATGAGCAGTTCTTC.

The gene calls are TRBV15 and TRBJ1-4; possibly TRBD1 for D (6 bases). Trimming left V 3 bases short and J 8 bases short, with 16 bases between. The CDR3 totals 15 residues. From germline, CDR1 is LNHNV and CDR2 YYDKDF (reference sequence). The CDR3 nucleotides are TGTGCCACCAGCAGGGTCCCAGGGGATGACGAAAAACTGTTTTTT. It is translated as CATSRVPGDDEKLFF.

The chain links TRBV13 to TRBJ2-1, with D possibly matching TRBD1 (5 bases). CDR1 and CDR2 (germline): PRHDT, FYEKMQ (reference sequence). The CDR3 consists of 15 residues. Trimming left V 5 bases short and J 8 bases short, with 19 bases between. The CDR3 loop is CASSAISGEGDEQFF. CDR3 DNA sequence: TGTGCCAGCAGCGCCATTTCTGGGGAAGGGGATGAGCAGTTCTTC.

The V call is TRBV20-1, the J call TRBJ1-1, with unresolved D. Trimming took off 1 base at V and 6 bases at J, with 18 bases between the two ends. CDR1 and CDR2 from the germline V gene are DFQATT and SNEGSKA (reference sequence). The CDR3 contains 15 residues. CDR3 bases: TGCAGTGCTAGAGCCCCTGGGGAGGGAAAGGCTGAAGCTTTCTTT. Translation: CSARAPGEGKAEAFF.

This chain uses TRBV15 with TRBJ2-1; 8 bases match TRBD1. Unmatched junction bases numbered 8, after V lost 3 bases and J lost 7 bases. CDR1 is LNHNV and CDR2 is YYDKDF in the germline V gene (reference sequence). This CDR3 has 15 residues. As DNA, the CDR3 is TGTGCCACCAGCAGTTACGGACAGGGCTGGAATGAGCAGTTCTTC. Its protein is CATSSYGQGWNEQFF.

The chain carries TRBV19 and TRBJ2-7, with TRBD1 matching over 8 bases. The CDR3 has 13 residues. The V gene end was trimmed by 4 bases and the J gene end by 5 bases; junction bases not matched to a gene: 4. CDR1 and CDR2 (germline): LNHDA, SQIVND (reference sequence). The DNA for the CDR3 is TGTGCCAGTAGTACTTCGGACAGGGACGAGCAGTACTTC. This translates into CASSTSDRDEQYF. The full variable domain, rest sourced from reference TRBV19 and TRBJ2-7, is DGGITQSPKYLFRKEGQNVTLSCEQNLNHDAMYWYRQDPGQGLRLIYYSQIVNDFQKGDIAEGYSVSREKKESFPLTVTSAQKNPTAFYLCASSTSDRDEQYFGPGTRLTVT.

The rearrangement links TRBV15 to TRBJ2-5; the match to TRBD2 covers 12 bases. V was pared by 5 bases and J by 5 bases, with 12 bases of the junction left unmatched. CDR3 length: 17 amino acids. CDR1 and CDR2 (germline): LNHNV, YYDKDF (reference sequence). This CDR3 is CATSHRLAGAVGETQYF. The DNA for the CDR3 is TGTGCCACCAGCCACCGACTAGCGGGAGCGGTGGGGGAGACCCAGTACTTC.